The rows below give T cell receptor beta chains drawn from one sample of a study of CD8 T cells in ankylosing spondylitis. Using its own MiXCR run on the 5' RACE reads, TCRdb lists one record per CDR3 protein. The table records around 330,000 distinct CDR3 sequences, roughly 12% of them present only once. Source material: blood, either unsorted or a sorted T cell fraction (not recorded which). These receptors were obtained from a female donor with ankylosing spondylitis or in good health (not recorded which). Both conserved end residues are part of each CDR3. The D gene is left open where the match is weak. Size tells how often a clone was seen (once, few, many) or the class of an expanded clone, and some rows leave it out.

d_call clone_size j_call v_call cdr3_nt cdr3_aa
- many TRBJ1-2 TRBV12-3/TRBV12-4 TGTGCCAGCAGTTTAACCCGGAGGGATGGCTACACCTTC CASSLTRRDGYTF
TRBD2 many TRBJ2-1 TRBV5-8 TGTGCCAGCAGCCAAGGACTAGCGGGCTATGAGCAGTTCTTC CASSQGLAGYEQFF
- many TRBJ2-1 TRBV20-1 TGCAGTGCTAGAGACCCTGGGGGTCCCACATTCTACAATGAGCAGTTCTTC CSARDPGGPTFYNEQFF
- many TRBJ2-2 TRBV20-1 TGCAGTGCTAGAGATCTTGGATCTGGGGAGCTGTTTTTT CSARDLGSGELFF
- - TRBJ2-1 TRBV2 TGTGCCAGCCCCTTGGGAAGGGCAAGGGATGAGCAGTTCTTC CASPLGRARDEQFF
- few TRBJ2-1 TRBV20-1 TGCAGTGCGCCTCCTGGGGCAGGGGGGGGCAATGAGCAGTTCTTC CSAPPGAGGGNEQFF
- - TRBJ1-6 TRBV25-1 TGTGCCAGCAGCTCGGACGGGAGATATAATTCACCCCTCCACTTT CASSSDGRYNSPLHF
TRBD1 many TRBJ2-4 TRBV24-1 TGTGCCACCAGTGATGGGGGCAGGGGGCAAAACATTCAGTACTTC CATSDGGRGQNIQYF
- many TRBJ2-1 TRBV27 TGTGCCAGCAGTCTCCTCCCGAGGGACTCGCGCAATGAGCAGTTCTTC CASSLLPRDSRNEQFF
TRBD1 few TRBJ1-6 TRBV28 TGTGCCAGCAGGCCGCCGGGACAGGGAAGCTCACCCCTCCACTTT CASRPPGQGSSPLHF
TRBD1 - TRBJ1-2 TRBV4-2 TGTGCCAGCAGCCGTCTCGACAGGGGTTTCGATGGCTGCACCTTC CASSRLDRGFDGCTF
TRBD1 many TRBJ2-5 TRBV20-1 TGCAGTGCTAGGGCCCCGGACAGGGCGGGAGAGACCCAGTACTTC CSARAPDRAGETQYF
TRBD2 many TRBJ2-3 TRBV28 TGTGCCAGCAGCTTAATTCTAGCGGGAGGGATGGATACGCAGTATTTT CASSLILAGGMDTQYF
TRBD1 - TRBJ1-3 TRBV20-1 TGCAGTGTACGGCAGGGGGGACTTTCTGGAAACACCATATATTTT CSVRQGGLSGNTIYF
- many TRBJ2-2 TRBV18 TGTGCCAGCTCACAGGAGATCGGGACCGGGGAGCTGTTTTTT CASSQEIGTGELFF
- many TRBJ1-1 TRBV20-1 TGCAGTCCCGGGCGGGTGACCGGGAACACTGAAGCTTTCTTT CSPGRVTGNTEAFF
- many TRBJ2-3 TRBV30 TGTGCCTGGAGTTTGACAGATACGCAGTATTTT CAWSLTDTQYF
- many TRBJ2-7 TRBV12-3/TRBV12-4 TGTGCCAGCAGTAACTCCGGGACAAACTCCTACGAGCAGTACTTC CASSNSGTNSYEQYF
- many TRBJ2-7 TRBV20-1 TGCAGTGCTGTGGGGGGTCCCTACGAGCAGTACTTC CSAVGGPYEQYF
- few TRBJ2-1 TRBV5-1 TGCGCCAGCTACCAGGCAGTTGGGAGCTCCTACAATGAGCAGTTCTTC CASYQAVGSSYNEQFF
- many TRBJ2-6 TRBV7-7 TGTGCTAGCAGCCCGCTCAGCTCTGGGGCCAACGTCCTGACTTTC CASSPLSSGANVLTF
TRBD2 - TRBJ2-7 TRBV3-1 TGTGCCAGCAGCCCCAGGACTAGCGGTTACGAGCAGTACTTC CASSPRTSGYEQYF
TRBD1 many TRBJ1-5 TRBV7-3 TGTGCCAGCAGCTGCCCAGCCAGCGGGGTTTTCCGACAGGGAGAAATTCATCAGCCCCAGCATTTT CASSCPASGVFRQGEIHQPQHF
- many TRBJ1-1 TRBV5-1 TGCGCCAGCAGCTTAAGGCGGGGCGCCTCCCCGGCTTTCTTT CASSLRRGASPAFF
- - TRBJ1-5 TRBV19 TGTGCCAGTAGTCCCGCGGTGCGGCAGCCCCAGCATTTT CASSPAVRQPQHF
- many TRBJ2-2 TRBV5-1 TGCGCCAGCAGCCCAGATGGGGTTGGGGACACCGGGGAGCTGTTTTTT CASSPDGVGDTGELFF
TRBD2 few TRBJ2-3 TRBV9 TGTGCCAGCAGCGTAGGAGTGCTAGCGGGATACACAGATACGCAGTATTTT CASSVGVLAGYTDTQYF
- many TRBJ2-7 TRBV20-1 TGCAGTGCTAGAGGCAGGAAGTACGAGCAGTACTTC CSARGRKYEQYF
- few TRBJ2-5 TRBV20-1 TGCAGTGCTAGTGGGGTGTTGAGGGGTGGGGAGACCCAGTACTTC CSASGVLRGGETQYF
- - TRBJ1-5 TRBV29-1 TGCAGCGTTGAAGCAGGGAGTAATCAGCCCCAGCATTTT CSVEAGSNQPQHF
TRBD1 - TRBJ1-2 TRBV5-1 TGCGCCAGCAGCCGGGACAGGTCGATCTATGGCTACACCTTC CASSRDRSIYGYTF
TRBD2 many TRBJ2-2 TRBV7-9 TGTGCCAGCAATCCGACTAGCGGGATCACCGGGGAGCTGTTTTTT CASNPTSGITGELFF
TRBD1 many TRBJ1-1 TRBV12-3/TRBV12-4 TGTGCCAGCAGTCGGACAGGATTATCTGAAGCTTTCTTT CASSRTGLSEAFF
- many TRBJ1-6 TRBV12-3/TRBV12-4 TGTGCCAGCAGTGTGCGGGGGGCCGATAATTCACCCCTCCACTTT CASSVRGADNSPLHF
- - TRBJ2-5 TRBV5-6 TGTGCCAGCAGCTTCCAACCTGGGGGAGAGACCCAGTACTTC CASSFQPGGETQYF
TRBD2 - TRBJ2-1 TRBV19 TGTGCCAGTAGTATCGCCTCGAGCGGGAGCTTCCTACGCCCCGATGAGCAGTTCTTC CASSIASSGSFLRPDEQFF
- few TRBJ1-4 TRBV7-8 TGTGCCAGCAGCTCCGACCCCCCTGGAAGCGGCACTAATGAAAAACTGTTTTTT CASSSDPPGSGTNEKLFF
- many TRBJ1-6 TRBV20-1 TGCAGTGCTAGAAATGGACAGACGAGCTCCTATAATTCACCCCTCCACTTT CSARNGQTSSYNSPLHF
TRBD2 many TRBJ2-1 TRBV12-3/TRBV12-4 TGTGCCAGCAGCAAAAAGACTAGCGGGGAGCAGTTCTTC CASSKKTSGEQFF
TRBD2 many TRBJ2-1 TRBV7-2 TGTGCCAGCGGGAGATTGGGCGGGAGGGTTTACAATGAGCAGTTCTTC CASGRLGGRVYNEQFF
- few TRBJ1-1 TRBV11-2 TGTGCCAGCAGCTCCAGGTCAAAGGCGAGGGGGGCCAGGGCTGAAGCTTTCTTT CASSSRSKARGARAEAFF
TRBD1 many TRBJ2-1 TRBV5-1 TGCGCCAGCAGCTTCAAGACAGGGGGCGGAAATGAGCAGTTCTTC CASSFKTGGGNEQFF
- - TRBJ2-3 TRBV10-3 TGTGCCATTCGGACAGGACTATTCGACACAGATACGCAGTATTTT CAIRTGLFDTDTQYF
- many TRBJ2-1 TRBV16 TGTGCCAGCAGCCAATCGGCACAAGAGCAGTTCTTC CASSQSAQEQFF
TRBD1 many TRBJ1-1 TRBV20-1 TGCAGTGCTAAGGACAGGGGGCGGGCTTTCTTT CSAKDRGRAFF
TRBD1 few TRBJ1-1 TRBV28 TGTGCCAGCAGTTTGGGTGGACAGGTCGGAATGAACACTGAAGCTTTCTTT CASSLGGQVGMNTEAFF